One sample yielded the 4 T cell receptor beta chains listed below, sequenced in a study of T cell responses to AZD1222 COVID-19 vaccine. The method was immunoSEQ multiplex PCR; TCRdb's version includes in-frame clones alone and lacks a portion of them. The sample carries 180,000 or so clones, approximately 90% recorded once. Material: peripheral blood, obtained 28 days after the second dose of the MenACWY control vaccine. The receptor source for this set is an adult who received the MenACWY meningococcal vaccine as a control.

This clone was observed a single time. The chain uses TRBV11-2 and TRBJ2-7, with a weak D call TRBD2 (5 bases). The germline V gene has CDR1 SGHAT and CDR2 FQNNGV. Trimming removed 3 bases at V and 3 bases at J, with 12 bases between. This CDR3 comprises 14 residues. In nucleotides, the CDR3 is TGTGCCAGCAGCTTCGATTCCGGGAACTACGAGCAGTACTTC. Amino acids: CASSFDSGNYEQYF.

The chain employs TRBV6-6 and TRBJ1-4; TRBD1 agrees at 7 bases. The J segment lost 7 bases and the V segment lost 4 bases, leaving 6 bases of the junction unmatched. The CDR3 extends over 14 amino acids. In germline, CDR1 is MNHNY, CDR2 SVGAGI (reference sequence). CDR3 in DNA: TGTGCCAGCAGTTCACAGGGGCAGGGTGAAAAACTGTTTTTT. It codes for CASSSQGQGEKLFF.

The genes are TRBV2 and TRBJ2-7, with D possibly being TRBD1 (6 bases). CDR3 length: 16 amino acids. The V end lost 2 bases, the J end lost 3 bases, and 17 bases lay between the germline ends. Germline CDR1 SNHLY, CDR2 FYNNEI. In nucleotides, the CDR3 is TGTGCCAGCAGTGAAAAGACCCGGGACACTGGCTACGAGCAGTACTTC. It encodes CASSEKTRDTGYEQYF.

This clone was recorded once. The gene calls are TRBV7-9 and TRBJ1-2; no definite D call. Germline V gene data show CDR1 as SEHNR and CDR2 as FQNEAQ (reference sequence). V was pared by 5 bases and J by 0 bases, with 13 bases between. The CDR3 runs to 15 residues. CDR3 DNA sequence: TGTGCCAGCAGCCGATGGACGGAACCTAACTATGGCTACACCTTC. Translating gives CASSRWTEPNYGYTF.